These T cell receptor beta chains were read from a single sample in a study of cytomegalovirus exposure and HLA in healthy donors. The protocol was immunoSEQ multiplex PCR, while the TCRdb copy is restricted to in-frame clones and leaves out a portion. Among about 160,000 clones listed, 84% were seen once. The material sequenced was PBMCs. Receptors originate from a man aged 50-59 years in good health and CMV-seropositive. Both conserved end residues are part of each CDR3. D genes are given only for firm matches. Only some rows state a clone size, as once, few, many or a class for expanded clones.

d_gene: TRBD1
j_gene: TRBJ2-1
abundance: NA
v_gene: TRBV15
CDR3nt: TGTGCCACCAGCGGGACAGTAAGGTACAATGAGCAGTTCTTC
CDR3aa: CATSGTVRYNEQFF

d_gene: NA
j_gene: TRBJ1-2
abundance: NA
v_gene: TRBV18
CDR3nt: TGTGCCAGCTCACCAAAGGCCCCGGGTCGTATGGACTATGGCTACACCTTC
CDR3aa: CASSPKAPGRMDYGYTF

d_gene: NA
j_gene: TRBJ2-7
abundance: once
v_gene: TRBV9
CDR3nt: TGTGCCAGCAGCGGCAAGCCCGGAGCAACCTACGAGCAGTACTTC
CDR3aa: CASSGKPGATYEQYF

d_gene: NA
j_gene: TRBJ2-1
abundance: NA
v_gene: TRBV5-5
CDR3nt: TGTGCCAGCAGCCATCCTCGGGGAGGCTACGACAATGAGCAGTTCTTC
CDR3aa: CASSHPRGGYDNEQFF

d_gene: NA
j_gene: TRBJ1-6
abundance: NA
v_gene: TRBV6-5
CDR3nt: TGTGCCAGCAGCCAGGGTAAAGATAATTCACCCCTCCACTTT
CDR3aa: CASSQGKDNSPLHF

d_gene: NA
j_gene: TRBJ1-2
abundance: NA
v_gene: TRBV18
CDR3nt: TGTGCCAGCTCACAAAGAGCTCCGAACTATGGCTACACCTTC
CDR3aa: CASSQRAPNYGYTF

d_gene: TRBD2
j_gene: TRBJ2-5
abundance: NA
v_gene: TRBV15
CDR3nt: TGTGCCACCAGCAGAGGGGGGGAGGGCCGGGAGACCCAGTACTTC
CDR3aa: CATSRGGEGRETQYF

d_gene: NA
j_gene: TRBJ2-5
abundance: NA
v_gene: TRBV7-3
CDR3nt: TGTGCCAGCAGCTTATATAGATCAGAGACCCAGTACTTC
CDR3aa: CASSLYRSETQYF

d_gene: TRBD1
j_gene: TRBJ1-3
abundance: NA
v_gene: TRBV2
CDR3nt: TGTGCCAGCACCTCTCTCAGGGGGTCCGGAAACACCATATATTTT
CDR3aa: CASTSLRGSGNTIYF

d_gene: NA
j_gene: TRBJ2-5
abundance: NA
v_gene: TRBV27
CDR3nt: TGTGCCAGCAAGTCAAAATCGGACTGGACAGAGACCCAGTACTTC
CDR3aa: CASKSKSDWTETQYF

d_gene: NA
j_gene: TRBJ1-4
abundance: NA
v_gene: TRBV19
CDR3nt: TGTGCCAGTAGTCCTAATCCCTCCGGCAGAGGAAACGAAAAACTGTTTTTT
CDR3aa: CASSPNPSGRGNEKLFF

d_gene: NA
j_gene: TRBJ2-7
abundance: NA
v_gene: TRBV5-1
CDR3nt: TGCGCCAGCAGCCCCGGGTCCGTCTCCTACGAGCAGTACTTC
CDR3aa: CASSPGSVSYEQYF

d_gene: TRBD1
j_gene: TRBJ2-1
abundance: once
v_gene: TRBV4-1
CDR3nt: TGCGCCAGCAGCCAAGTAGGGACAGGGTTCGATGAGCAGTTCTTC
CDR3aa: CASSQVGTGFDEQFF

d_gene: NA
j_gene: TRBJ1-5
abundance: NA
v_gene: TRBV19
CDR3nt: TGTGCCAGTAGCCGACAGGCCGATGACAATCAGCCCCAGCATTTT
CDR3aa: CASSRQADDNQPQHF

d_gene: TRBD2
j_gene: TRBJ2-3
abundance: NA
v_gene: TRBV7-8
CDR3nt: TGTGCCAGCAGCTTAGTGACTAGCGGGGGTCAGGATACGCAGTATTTT
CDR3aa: CASSLVTSGGQDTQYF

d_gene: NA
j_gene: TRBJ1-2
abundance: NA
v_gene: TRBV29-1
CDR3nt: TGCAGCGCCACGACACGATATGGCTACACCTTC
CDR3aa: CSATTRYGYTF

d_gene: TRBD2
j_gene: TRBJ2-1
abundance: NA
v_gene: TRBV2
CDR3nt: TGTGCGAACACACGCGGGAGTGGCAATGAGCAGTTCTTC
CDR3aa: CANTRGSGNEQFF

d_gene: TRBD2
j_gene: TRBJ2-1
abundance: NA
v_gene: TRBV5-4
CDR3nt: TGTGCCAGCAGCACCCGAGCTACCCCAGCGGGAGCCGGTGAGCAGTTCTTC
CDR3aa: CASSTRATPAGAGEQFF

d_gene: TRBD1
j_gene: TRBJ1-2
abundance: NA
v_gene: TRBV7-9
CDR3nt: TGTGCCAGCAGCTCGGGACAGGGGATAGCGGAAGGCTACACCTTC
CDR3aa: CASSSGQGIAEGYTF

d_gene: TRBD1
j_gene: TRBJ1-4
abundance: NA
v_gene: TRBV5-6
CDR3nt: TGTGCCAGCAGCTTGGAAACAGGGGCTGTAGGCGGTGAAAAACTGTTTTTT
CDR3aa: CASSLETGAVGGEKLFF

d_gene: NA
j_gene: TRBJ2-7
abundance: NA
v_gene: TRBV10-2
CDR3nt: TGCGCCAGCAGTGTGTCTCAGGTTGGGTACGAGCAGTACTTC
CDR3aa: CASSVSQVGYEQYF

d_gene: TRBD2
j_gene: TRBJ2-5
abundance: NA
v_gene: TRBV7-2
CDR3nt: TGTGCCAGCAGCTTAGACGTAGCGGGGGCAGAGACCCAGTACTTC
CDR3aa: CASSLDVAGAETQYF

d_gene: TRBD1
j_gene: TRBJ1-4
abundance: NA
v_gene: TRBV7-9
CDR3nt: TGTGCCAGCAGCCGGGACAGGGTTAATGAAAAACTGTTTTTT
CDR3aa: CASSRDRVNEKLFF

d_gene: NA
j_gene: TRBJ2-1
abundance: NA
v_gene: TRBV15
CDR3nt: TGTGCCACCAGCAGCGACCGTGGAGGGAGCTCCTACAATGAGCAGTTCTTC
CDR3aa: CATSSDRGGSSYNEQFF

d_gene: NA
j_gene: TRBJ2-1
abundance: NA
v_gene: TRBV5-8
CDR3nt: TGTGCCAGCAGCTTGGTATTTTTGGCAGGGGCGTACAATGAGCAGTTCTTC
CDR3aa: CASSLVFLAGAYNEQFF

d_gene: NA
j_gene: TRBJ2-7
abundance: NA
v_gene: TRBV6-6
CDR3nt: TGTGCCAGCAGGTATACCTACGAGCAGTACTTC
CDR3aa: CASRYTYEQYF

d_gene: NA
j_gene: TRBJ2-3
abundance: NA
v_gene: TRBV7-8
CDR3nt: TGTGCCAGCAGCTGGAGACCTAGCACAGATACGCAGTATTTT
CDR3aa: CASSWRPSTDTQYF

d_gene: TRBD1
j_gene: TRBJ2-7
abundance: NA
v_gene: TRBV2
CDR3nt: TGTGCCAGCAGTGAACCAGGGGGCTATGATTCCTACGAGCAGTACTTC
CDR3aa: CASSEPGGYDSYEQYF

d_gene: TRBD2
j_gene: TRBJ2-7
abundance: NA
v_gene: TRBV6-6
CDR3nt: TGTGCCAGCAGTCCCTTAGCGGGGGCCTCCTACGAGCAGTACTTC
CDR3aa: CASSPLAGASYEQYF

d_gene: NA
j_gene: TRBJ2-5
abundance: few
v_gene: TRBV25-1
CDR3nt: TGTGCCAGCAGCTGGGACAAACAAGAGACCCAGTACTTC
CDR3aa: CASSWDKQETQYF

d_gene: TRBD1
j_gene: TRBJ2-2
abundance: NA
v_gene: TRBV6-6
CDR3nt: TGTGCCAGCAGTGTCGACAGGGATACCGGGGAGCTGTTTTTT
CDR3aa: CASSVDRDTGELFF

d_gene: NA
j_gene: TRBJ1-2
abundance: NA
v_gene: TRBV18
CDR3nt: TGTGCCAGCTCACCTGTCGGGAGTAGCGCTAACTATGGCTACACCTTC
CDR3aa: CASSPVGSSANYGYTF

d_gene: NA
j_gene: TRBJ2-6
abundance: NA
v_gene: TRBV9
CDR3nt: TGTGCCAGCAGCGTACAGGGGACTGGGGCCAACGTCCTGACTTTC
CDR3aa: CASSVQGTGANVLTF

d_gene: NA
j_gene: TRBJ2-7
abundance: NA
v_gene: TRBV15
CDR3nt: TGTGCCACCAGCAGAGATCCGGAACAGCCTGACGACTACGAGCAGTACTTC
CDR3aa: CATSRDPEQPDDYEQYF

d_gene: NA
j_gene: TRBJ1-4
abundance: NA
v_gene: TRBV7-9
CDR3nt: TGTGCCAGCAGCCGCGGACAGAATGAAAAACTGTTTTTT
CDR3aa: CASSRGQNEKLFF

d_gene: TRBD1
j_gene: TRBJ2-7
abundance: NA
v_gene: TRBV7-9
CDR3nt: TGTGCCAGCAGCCAAGGACAGGGGGCCTACGAGCAGTACTTC
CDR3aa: CASSQGQGAYEQYF